These 19 T cell receptor beta chains were sequenced from one sample in a study of cytomegalovirus exposure and HLA in healthy donors. It was with 60 Vbeta and 13 Jbeta primers that the PCR ran. Measured with immunoSEQ multiplex PCR; TCRdb has only the in-frame clones, and not every one. The sample has 95,000 to 100,000 clones, under 80% seen once; the top ten hold roughly 7%. Sequencing was performed on PBMCs. Source of these receptors: a man in his forties in good health and CMV-seropositive.

The chain has TRBV28 and TRBJ2-5; 7 bases map to TRBD1. V shed 5 bases, J shed 6 bases, and the junction held 12 bases outside the gene matches. The CDR3 contains 15 residues. In germline, CDR1 is MDHEN, CDR2 SYDVKM. The CDR3 loop reads CASSPITTGTKTQYF. DNA for the CDR3: TGTGCCAGCAGTCCTATTACGACAGGGACGAAGACCCAGTACTTC.

The rearrangement uses TRBV7-9 and TRBJ2-1; 11 bases fit TRBD2. The trim removed 3 bases at V and 10 bases at J, leaving 5 bases unmatched. The V gene's germline CDR1 is SEHNR and CDR2 FQNEAQ (reference sequence). The length of the CDR3 is 14 residues. The CDR3 reads CASSFGTSGPEQFF. CDR3 in DNA: TGTGCCAGCAGCTTTGGGACTAGCGGCCCGGAGCAGTTCTTC.

V usage is TRBV19 and J usage is TRBJ2-7; TRBD2 agrees at 8 bases. V lost 2 bases to trimming and J lost 7 bases; unmatched junction nucleotides: 7. The CDR3 extends over 14 amino acids. CDR1 is LNHDA, CDR2 SQIVND, per germline (reference sequence). The CDR3 here is CASSIPGGPGEQYF. The CDR3, as DNA: TGTGCCAGTAGTATACCGGGAGGGCCGGGGGAGCAGTACTTC. Filled out from reference TRBV19 and TRBJ2-7, the complete variable domain reads DGGITQSPKYLFRKEGQNVTLSCEQNLNHDAMYWYRQDPGQGLRLIYYSQIVNDFQKGDIAEGYSVSREKKESFPLTVTSAQKNPTAFYLCASSIPGGPGEQYFGPGTRLTVT.

The V and J genes are TRBV14 and TRBJ2-7, with D maybe TRBD1 (6 bases). Germline CDR1 reads SGHDN; CDR2 reads FVKESK. Trimming stripped 4 bases from V and 3 bases from J, with 16 bases between. CDR3 length: 15 residues. The CDR3 nucleotides read TGTGCCAGCAGCCGAACAGGGTCGGCGGGCTACGAGCAGTACTTC. Its translation is CASSRTGSAGYEQYF.

This clone was picked up one time. V is TRBV7-2 and J is TRBJ2-5, with 8 bases identical to TRBD1. This CDR3 has 15 residues. Germline V gene lookup returns CDR1 SGHTA and CDR2 FQGNSA. The V and J ends lost 3 bases and 5 bases, in that order; junction bases with no gene match: 8. For the CDR3, the DNA is TGTGCCAGCAGCTTGTACCGGACAGGGAGCGAGACCCAGTACTTC. It yields the protein CASSLYRTGSETQYF.

This clone was observed once. V and J are TRBV25-1 and TRBJ1-2; tentatively, D is TRBD1 (6 bases). V gave up 4 bases and J gave up 8 bases, with 11 bases separating them. Germline values: CDR1 MGHDK, CDR2 SYGVNS. CDR3 length equals 12 residues. In nucleotides, the CDR3 is TGTGCCAGCAGTGCACAGGGTGAAGGCTACACCTTC. This sequence encodes CASSAQGEGYTF.

This rearrangement joins TRBV28 to TRBJ2-2; 7 bases fit TRBD2. The CDR3 is 15 amino acids. V was pared by 2 bases and J by 0 bases, with 0 bases of the junction left unmatched. Germline CDR1 reads MDHEN; CDR2 reads SYDVKM. In DNA form, the CDR3 reads TGTGCCAGCAGTTTAAGCGGGACGAACACCGGGGAGCTGTTTTTT. This gives the protein CASSLSGTNTGELFF.

The gene calls are TRBV5-6 and TRBJ2-3; 11 nucleotides line up with TRBD2. The CDR3 sequence is 14 residues long. Unmatched junction bases numbered 2, after V lost 0 bases and J lost 8 bases. Germline V gene data show CDR1 as SGHDT and CDR2 as YYEEEE. The CDR3 bases are TGTGCCAGCAGCTTGGGACTAGCGGGATCTACGCAGTATTTT. Encoded protein: CASSLGLAGSTQYF.

This clone has more than one count but fewer than ten. The chain carries TRBV14 and TRBJ2-1; 8 bases line up with TRBD2. This CDR3 region has 15 residues. The trim removed 4 bases at V and 5 bases at J, leaving 7 bases unmatched. CDR1 SGHDN and CDR2 FVKESK come from the germline V gene. Here the CDR3 DNA reads TGTGCCAGCAGCCTTCTAGCGGGCCTAGACAATGAGCAGTTCTTC. Its translation is CASSLLAGLDNEQFF. Variable domain in full (rest from reference TRBV14 and TRBJ2-1): EAGVTQFPSHSVIEKGQTVTLRCDPISGHDNLYWYRRVMGKEIKFLLHFVKESKQDESGMPNNRFLAERTGGTYSTLKVQPAELEDSGVYFCASSLLAGLDNEQFFGPGTRLTVL.

This sequence joins TRBV5-1 and TRBJ2-3; possible D gene TRBD2, 5 bases. V lost 4 bases, J lost 0 bases, and 9 bases lay in between. Germline V lookup: CDR1 SGHRS, CDR2 YFSETQ. This CDR3 is 14 amino acids long. In nucleotides, the CDR3 is TGCGCCAGCAGCCGGACGGGAAGCACAGATACGCAGTATTTT. Translating gives CASSRTGSTDTQYF.

The rearrangement links TRBV5-1 to TRBJ1-1, with 9 positions matching TRBD1. Germline CDR1 and CDR2: SGHRS and YFSETQ. With 4 bases clipped from V and 5 bases from J, the junction kept 6 bases outside the gene matches. The CDR3 runs 14 residues. CDR3 DNA sequence: TGCGCCAGCAGCACGGGACAGGGTGGGACTGAAGCTTTCTTT. Protein product: CASSTGQGGTEAFF.

The rearrangement links TRBV7-6 to TRBJ2-5; D is uncertain. The germline CDR1 and CDR2 sequences are SGHVS and FNYEAQ. The CDR3 length is 12 residues. V shed 4 bases and J shed 5 bases, with 8 bases lying between them. CDR3 sequence reads: CASSSNRETQYF. The DNA of the CDR3 is TGTGCCAGCAGCTCAAATCGGGAGACCCAGTACTTC.

The chain employs TRBV13 and TRBJ2-7, with D possibly matching TRBD2 (5 bases). Trimming stripped 3 bases from V and 7 bases from J, with 22 bases between. The CDR3 covers 16 residues. Looked up from germline, CDR1 is PRHDT and CDR2 is FYEKMQ (reference sequence). The CDR3 nucleotides are TGTGCCAGCAGCTTGAGGACGGACTCCCCGGTGGGGGAGCAGTACTTC. It codes for CASSLRTDSPVGEQYF.

V is TRBV6-6 and J is TRBJ2-1; maybe TRBD2 (5 bases). Per the germline V gene, CDR1 is MNHNY and CDR2 is SVGAGI (reference sequence). CDR3 length equals 16 residues. V was cut by 7 bases and J by 2 bases, with 18 bases left in between. The chain's CDR3 is CASTNGRGSTYNEQFF. The CDR3 bases are TGTGCCAGCACTAACGGACGAGGGTCGACCTACAATGAGCAGTTCTTC.

A single count supports this clone. The rearrangement uses TRBV5-4 and TRBJ1-1; no definite D call. Germline lookup yields CDR1 SGHNT and CDR2 YYREEE (reference sequence). V gave up 0 bases and J gave up 5 bases, with 2 bases separating them. This CDR3 has 11 amino acids. CDR3 nucleotides: TGTGCCAGCAGCTTGGCTACTGAAGCTTTCTTT. Amino acids: CASSLATEAFF.

This chain connects TRBV27 to TRBJ1-2; D ambiguous. This CDR3 is 13 amino acids long. Germline-derived CDR1 and CDR2 are MNHEY and SMNVEV (reference sequence). The V and J ends lost 6 bases and 0 bases respectively, with 8 bases between them. The CDR3 sequence is CASSDIPNYGYTF. The CDR3 nucleotides read TGTGCCAGCAGCGACATCCCTAACTATGGCTACACCTTC.

This clone was seen more than once but under ten times. The CDR3 sequence is CASSFLSGEAKETQYF. The CDR3 nucleotides read TGTGCCAGCAGCTTTCTTAGCGGGGAGGCGAAAGAGACCCAGTACTTC. The chain combines TRBV7-6 with TRBJ2-5, with 8 bases aligning to TRBD2. Per germline, CDR1 SGHVS and CDR2 FNYEAQ. The CDR3 length is 16 residues. V shed 3 bases and J 3 bases; nucleotides not matched to a gene: 9.

This chain connects TRBV7-9 to TRBJ2-4, with TRBD2 matching 9 bases. V shed 1 base, J shed 8 bases, and the junction held 6 bases outside the gene matches. Per germline, CDR1 SEHNR and CDR2 FQNEAQ (reference sequence). The length of the CDR3 is 15 residues. Here the CDR3 DNA reads TGTGCCAGCAGCTTAGTGCCAGCGGGAGGAGACATTCAGTACTTC. This sequence encodes CASSLVPAGGDIQYF.

The sample holds a few counts of this clone. The rearrangement uses TRBV29-1 and TRBJ2-1, with unresolved D. With 4 bases removed from V and 3 bases from J, the gap between germline ends came to 4 bases. CDR1 and CDR2 from the germline V gene are SQVTM and ANQGSEA. CDR3 length: 11 amino acids. The CDR3 loop reads CSVAVYNEQFF. The CDR3 DNA follows: TGCAGCGTTGCGGTCTACAATGAGCAGTTCTTC.